These T cell receptor beta chains were read from a single sample in a study of beta chain features in type 1 diabetes. Measured with immunoSEQ multiplex PCR; TCRdb has only the in-frame clones, and not every one. The top ten hold under 2.5% of the sample, which has under 200,000 clones, 7.5% to 9.5% seen once. The sample comprised central memory CD4+ T cells from blood. The receptors derive from a woman younger than 30 in good health. Each CDR3 is given with its conserved first and last residue. Fields, in order: CDR3 DNA, CDR3 protein, V gene, J gene, D gene, clone size. A D gene is named only where the DNA matches it firmly. Not all rows give a size; the values are once, few, many and, for expanded clones, a class.

cdr3_nt: TGTGCCAGCCGGAAGGGGAGCGGGAATTCCTACGAGCAGTACTTC; cdr3_aa: CASRKGSGNSYEQYF; v_call: TRBV14; j_call: TRBJ2-7; d_call: TRBD2; clone_size: few
cdr3_nt: TGTGCCAGCAGAAAAAGAACTAGCGGGGGAGGTGACATTCAGTACTTC; cdr3_aa: CASRKRTSGGGDIQYF; v_call: TRBV2; j_call: TRBJ2-4; d_call: TRBD2; clone_size: -
cdr3_nt: TGTGCCAGCAGTCCTGAACAGGGTTCCTACAATGAGCAGTTCTTC; cdr3_aa: CASSPEQGSYNEQFF; v_call: TRBV2; j_call: TRBJ2-1; d_call: -; clone_size: -
cdr3_nt: TGTGCCAGCTCACCGGGACAGGTTCAAGAGACCCAGTACTTC; cdr3_aa: CASSPGQVQETQYF; v_call: TRBV18; j_call: TRBJ2-5; d_call: TRBD1; clone_size: few
cdr3_nt: TGCGCCAGCAGGAGCGGCTCGAGTGGGGAGACCCAGTACTTC; cdr3_aa: CASRSGSSGETQYF; v_call: TRBV5-1; j_call: TRBJ2-5; d_call: -; clone_size: -
cdr3_nt: TGTGCCAGCAGCCACAGGGTTGGTTGGACAGATACGCAGTATTTT; cdr3_aa: CASSHRVGWTDTQYF; v_call: TRBV6-5; j_call: TRBJ2-3; d_call: -; clone_size: -
cdr3_nt: TGTATCTTTATGGGCTACACCTTC; cdr3_aa: CIFMGYTF; v_call: TRBV9; j_call: TRBJ1-2; d_call: -; clone_size: -
cdr3_nt: TGCGCCAGCAGCTTGAATCTAGCCTACGAGCAGTACTTC; cdr3_aa: CASSLNLAYEQYF; v_call: TRBV5-1; j_call: TRBJ2-7; d_call: -; clone_size: -
cdr3_nt: TGTGCCAGTAGTGTGGGACTACGAGAGACCCAGTACTTC; cdr3_aa: CASSVGLRETQYF; v_call: TRBV19; j_call: TRBJ2-5; d_call: TRBD2; clone_size: -
cdr3_nt: TGTGCCTGGAGTTCGGGGGGCCTAAGCGAGACCCAGTACTTC; cdr3_aa: CAWSSGGLSETQYF; v_call: TRBV30; j_call: TRBJ2-5; d_call: -; clone_size: few
cdr3_nt: TGCGCCAGCAGCGCCCGGACGCGGGAGTCCGCCTACGAGCAGTACTTC; cdr3_aa: CASSARTRESAYEQYF; v_call: TRBV5-1; j_call: TRBJ2-7; d_call: TRBD2; clone_size: few
cdr3_nt: TGTGCCAGTAGTCGACAGGGCGACGACGAGCAGTACTTC; cdr3_aa: CASSRQGDDEQYF; v_call: TRBV19; j_call: TRBJ2-7; d_call: TRBD1; clone_size: few
cdr3_nt: TGTGCCTGGAGAGAAAAGGGGGCGAGCAATCAGCCCCAGCATTTT; cdr3_aa: CAWREKGASNQPQHF; v_call: TRBV30; j_call: TRBJ1-5; d_call: TRBD1; clone_size: -
cdr3_nt: TGTGCCAGCGGGGCGTTGAGGGACAGAACCTATGGCTACACCTTC; cdr3_aa: CASGALRDRTYGYTF; v_call: TRBV2; j_call: TRBJ1-2; d_call: TRBD1; clone_size: few
cdr3_nt: TGCGCCAGCAGTGCGATGAGTGCGGGAAGAGAGACCCAGTACTTC; cdr3_aa: CASSAMSAGRETQYF; v_call: TRBV10-2; j_call: TRBJ2-5; d_call: -; clone_size: few
cdr3_nt: TGTGCCTGGAGGCGCTTACGGGAGCACCTAGGCTACGAGCAGTACTTC; cdr3_aa: CAWRRLREHLGYEQYF; v_call: TRBV30; j_call: TRBJ2-7; d_call: -; clone_size: -
cdr3_nt: TGTGCCAGCTCACCTTTGAGTTCTGGGGCCAACGTCCTGACTTTC; cdr3_aa: CASSPLSSGANVLTF; v_call: TRBV18; j_call: TRBJ2-6; d_call: -; clone_size: few
cdr3_nt: TGTGCCAGCCTTGACAGGGCGGAAGAAGCTTTCTTT; cdr3_aa: CASLDRAEEAFF; v_call: TRBV6-6; j_call: TRBJ1-1; d_call: TRBD1; clone_size: -
cdr3_nt: TGTGCCAGCTCCCTCCTCGGGACAGGGCCTAGCACAGATACGCAGTATTTT; cdr3_aa: CASSLLGTGPSTDTQYF; v_call: TRBV18; j_call: TRBJ2-3; d_call: TRBD1; clone_size: many
cdr3_nt: TGTGCCAGCAGTTTCCCTAGACAGGTCTATGGCTACACCTTC; cdr3_aa: CASSFPRQVYGYTF; v_call: TRBV28; j_call: TRBJ1-2; d_call: -; clone_size: -
cdr3_nt: TGTGCCAGCATTCCCCTCGGGGCGGGACAAGAGACCCAGTACTTC; cdr3_aa: CASIPLGAGQETQYF; v_call: TRBV6-6; j_call: TRBJ2-5; d_call: -; clone_size: -
cdr3_nt: TGTGCCAGCAGCACTAGCGGGGACGGTGAGCAGTTCTTC; cdr3_aa: CASSTSGDGEQFF; v_call: TRBV9; j_call: TRBJ2-1; d_call: TRBD2; clone_size: few
cdr3_nt: TGCGCCAGCAGCTTGGTCCTAAATGAGCAGTTCTTC; cdr3_aa: CASSLVLNEQFF; v_call: TRBV5-1; j_call: TRBJ2-1; d_call: -; clone_size: few
cdr3_nt: TGTGCCACCCGGGGGGGCTTTCCGTACAATGAGCAGTTCTTC; cdr3_aa: CATRGGFPYNEQFF; v_call: TRBV14; j_call: TRBJ2-1; d_call: TRBD2; clone_size: -
cdr3_nt: TGCGCCAGCAGCTTGAACAGGGAGGGGACTGAAGCTTTCTTT; cdr3_aa: CASSLNREGTEAFF; v_call: TRBV5-1; j_call: TRBJ1-1; d_call: -; clone_size: -
cdr3_nt: TGTGCCAGCAGCTTGCAGGGGGCAGGCTATGGCTACACCTTC; cdr3_aa: CASSLQGAGYGYTF; v_call: TRBV7-8; j_call: TRBJ1-2; d_call: TRBD1; clone_size: -
cdr3_nt: TGTGCCTGGAGTGTAGGGACAGGGTATGAAAAACTGTTTTTT; cdr3_aa: CAWSVGTGYEKLFF; v_call: TRBV30; j_call: TRBJ1-4; d_call: TRBD1; clone_size: few
cdr3_nt: TGCGCCAGCAGCCAAGATCGCGCAGGATACGAGCAGTACTTC; cdr3_aa: CASSQDRAGYEQYF; v_call: TRBV4-3; j_call: TRBJ2-7; d_call: -; clone_size: few
cdr3_nt: TGTGCCAGCAGCCCCGACAGGAACGAGCAGTACTTC; cdr3_aa: CASSPDRNEQYF; v_call: TRBV11-2; j_call: TRBJ2-7; d_call: -; clone_size: few
cdr3_nt: TGTGCCAGCTCACCGGAGAGCTCCTATAATTCACCCCTCCACTTT; cdr3_aa: CASSPESSYNSPLHF; v_call: TRBV18; j_call: TRBJ1-6; d_call: -; clone_size: few
cdr3_nt: TGTGCCAGCGGACTAGGGGTCTACGAGCAGTACTTC; cdr3_aa: CASGLGVYEQYF; v_call: TRBV28; j_call: TRBJ2-7; d_call: TRBD2; clone_size: few
cdr3_nt: TGCGCCAGCAGCCCGCTAAGGGGGGGCGCGGGCGAGCAGTACTTC; cdr3_aa: CASSPLRGGAGEQYF; v_call: TRBV4-1; j_call: TRBJ2-7; d_call: -; clone_size: -
cdr3_nt: TGTGCCACCAGCAGAGATCCCCAGGGGGAGAATGAGCAGTTCTTC; cdr3_aa: CATSRDPQGENEQFF; v_call: TRBV15; j_call: TRBJ2-1; d_call: TRBD1; clone_size: few
cdr3_nt: TGTGCCAGCACCCCCCCAGGGGGCACAACTGAAGCTTTCTTT; cdr3_aa: CASTPPGGTTEAFF; v_call: TRBV7-9; j_call: TRBJ1-1; d_call: TRBD1; clone_size: few
cdr3_nt: TGTGCCAGCGCGGGGGGCAGGAGTGAAAAACTGTTTTTT; cdr3_aa: CASAGGRSEKLFF; v_call: TRBV6-5; j_call: TRBJ1-4; d_call: -; clone_size: -
cdr3_nt: TGCGCCAGCAGTCAATTACCAGGGGGCAGGGTCCACGAGCAGTACTTC; cdr3_aa: CASSQLPGGRVHEQYF; v_call: TRBV23-1; j_call: TRBJ2-7; d_call: TRBD1; clone_size: few
cdr3_nt: TGTGCCAGCAGCGCCGAAGGGACAGGGGCAGGATCACCCCTCCACTTT; cdr3_aa: CASSAEGTGAGSPLHF; v_call: TRBV9; j_call: TRBJ1-6; d_call: TRBD1; clone_size: few
cdr3_nt: TGTGCCAGCAGCCAAGATCCGGCTAGCGGGGACTACAATGAGCAGTTCTTC; cdr3_aa: CASSQDPASGDYNEQFF; v_call: TRBV4-2; j_call: TRBJ2-1; d_call: TRBD2; clone_size: few
cdr3_nt: TGTGCCAGTAGCGGGGGTTGGAACACCGGGGAGCTGTTTTTT; cdr3_aa: CASSGGWNTGELFF; v_call: TRBV19; j_call: TRBJ2-2; d_call: -; clone_size: few
cdr3_nt: TGTGCCAGCAGTGACGACAGGCTGACTGGCTACACCTTC; cdr3_aa: CASSDDRLTGYTF; v_call: TRBV2; j_call: TRBJ1-2; d_call: -; clone_size: -
cdr3_nt: TGTGCCAGCAGCTTAGGATATGGAAAGGGGGGGGAATACGAGCAGTACTTC; cdr3_aa: CASSLGYGKGGEYEQYF; v_call: TRBV7-9; j_call: TRBJ2-7; d_call: -; clone_size: -
cdr3_nt: TGTGCCAGCTCACCACCCCGGGGTTCTGGAAACACCATATATTTT; cdr3_aa: CASSPPRGSGNTIYF; v_call: TRBV18; j_call: TRBJ1-3; d_call: -; clone_size: -
cdr3_nt: TGTGCCAGCAGTGAAAACTCAGGGTACTATGGCTACACCTTC; cdr3_aa: CASSENSGYYGYTF; v_call: TRBV2; j_call: TRBJ1-2; d_call: -; clone_size: -
cdr3_nt: TGCGCCAGCAGCCAAGATCGGTCAGGGAACTATGGCTACACCTTC; cdr3_aa: CASSQDRSGNYGYTF; v_call: TRBV4-3; j_call: TRBJ1-2; d_call: -; clone_size: -
cdr3_nt: TGTGCCAGCAGCTTAGCCGGGACAGGGGCGTCCTATGGCTACACCTTC; cdr3_aa: CASSLAGTGASYGYTF; v_call: TRBV7-9; j_call: TRBJ1-2; d_call: TRBD1; clone_size: few
cdr3_nt: TGTGCCAGCAGCACCCAGTCAGGGGGCACACAGACCCAGTACTTC; cdr3_aa: CASSTQSGGTQTQYF; v_call: TRBV7-2; j_call: TRBJ2-5; d_call: TRBD1; clone_size: -
cdr3_nt: TGTGCCAGCAGCCCTGATGGCGGCTCCTACGAGCAGTACTTC; cdr3_aa: CASSPDGGSYEQYF; v_call: TRBV5-4; j_call: TRBJ2-7; d_call: -; clone_size: few
cdr3_nt: TGTGCCAGCAGCGTAAGTAGCGGGAACACCGGGGAGCTGTTTTTT; cdr3_aa: CASSVSSGNTGELFF; v_call: TRBV9; j_call: TRBJ2-2; d_call: -; clone_size: -
cdr3_nt: TGCGCCAGCAGCCAGTCAACAGGGTATGGCTACACCTTC; cdr3_aa: CASSQSTGYGYTF; v_call: TRBV4-1; j_call: TRBJ1-2; d_call: -; clone_size: few